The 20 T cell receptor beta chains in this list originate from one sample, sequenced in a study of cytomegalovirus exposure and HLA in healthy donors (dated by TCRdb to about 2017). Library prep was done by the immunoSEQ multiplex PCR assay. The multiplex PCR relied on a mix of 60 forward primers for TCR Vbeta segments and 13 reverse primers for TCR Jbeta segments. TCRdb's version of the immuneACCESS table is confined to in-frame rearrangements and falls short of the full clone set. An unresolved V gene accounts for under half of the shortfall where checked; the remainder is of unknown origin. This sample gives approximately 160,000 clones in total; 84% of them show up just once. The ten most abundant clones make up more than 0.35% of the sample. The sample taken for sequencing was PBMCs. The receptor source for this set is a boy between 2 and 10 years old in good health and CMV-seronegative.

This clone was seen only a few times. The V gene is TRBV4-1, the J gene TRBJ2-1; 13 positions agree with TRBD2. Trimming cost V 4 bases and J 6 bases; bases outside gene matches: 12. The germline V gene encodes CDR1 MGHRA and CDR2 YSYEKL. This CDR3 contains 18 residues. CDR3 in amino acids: CASSLPLKGTSGTNEQFF. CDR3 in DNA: TGCGCCAGCAGCCTCCCCCTCAAGGGGACTAGCGGGACCAATGAGCAGTTCTTC.

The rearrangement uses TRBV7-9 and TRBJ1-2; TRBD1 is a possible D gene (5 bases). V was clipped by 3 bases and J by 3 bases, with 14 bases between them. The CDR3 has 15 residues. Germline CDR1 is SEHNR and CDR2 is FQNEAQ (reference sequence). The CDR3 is CASSFQLGEDYGYTF. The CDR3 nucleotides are TGTGCCAGCAGCTTCCAACTGGGGGAGGACTATGGCTACACCTTC.

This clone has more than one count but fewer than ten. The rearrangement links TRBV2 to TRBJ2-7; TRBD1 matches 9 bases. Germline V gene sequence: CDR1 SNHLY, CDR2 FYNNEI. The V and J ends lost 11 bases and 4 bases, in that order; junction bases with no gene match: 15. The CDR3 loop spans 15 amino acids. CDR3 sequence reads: CAARPGDRVIYEQYF. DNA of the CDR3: TGTGCCGCTAGGCCGGGGGACAGGGTTATTTACGAGCAGTACTTC.

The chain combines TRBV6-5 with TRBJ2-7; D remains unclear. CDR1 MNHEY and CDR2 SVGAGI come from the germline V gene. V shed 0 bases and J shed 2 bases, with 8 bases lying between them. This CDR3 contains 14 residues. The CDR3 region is CASSYSTLAYEQYF. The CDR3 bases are TGTGCCAGCAGTTACTCGACCCTAGCCTACGAGCAGTACTTC.

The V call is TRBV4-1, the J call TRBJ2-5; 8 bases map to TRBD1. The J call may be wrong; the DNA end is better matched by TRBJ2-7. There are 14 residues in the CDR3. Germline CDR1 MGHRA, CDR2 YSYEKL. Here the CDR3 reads CASSQGTGLYEQYF. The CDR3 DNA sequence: TGCGCCAGCAGCCAAGGGACAGGGCTCTACGAGCAGTACTTC.

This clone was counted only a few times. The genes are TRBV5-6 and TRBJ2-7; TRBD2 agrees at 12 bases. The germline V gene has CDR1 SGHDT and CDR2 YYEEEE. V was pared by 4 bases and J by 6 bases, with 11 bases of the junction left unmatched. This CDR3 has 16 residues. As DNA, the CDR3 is TGTGCCAGCAGCCCCAAAGAGCCGGGACTAGCGGGCGAGCAGTACTTC. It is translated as CASSPKEPGLAGEQYF.

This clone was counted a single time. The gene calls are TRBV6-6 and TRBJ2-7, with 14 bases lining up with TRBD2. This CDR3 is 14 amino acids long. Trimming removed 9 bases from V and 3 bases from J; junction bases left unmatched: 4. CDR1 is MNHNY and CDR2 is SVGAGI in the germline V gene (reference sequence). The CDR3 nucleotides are TGTGCCAGTATCGGGACTAGCGGGAGCTACGAGCAGTACTTC. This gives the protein CASIGTSGSYEQYF.

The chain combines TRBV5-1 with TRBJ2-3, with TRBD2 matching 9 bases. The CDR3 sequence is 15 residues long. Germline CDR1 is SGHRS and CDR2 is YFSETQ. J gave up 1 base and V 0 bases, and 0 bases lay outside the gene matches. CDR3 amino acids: CASSLVAGGTDTQYF. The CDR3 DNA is TGCGCCAGCAGCTTGGTAGCGGGAGGCACAGATACGCAGTATTTT.

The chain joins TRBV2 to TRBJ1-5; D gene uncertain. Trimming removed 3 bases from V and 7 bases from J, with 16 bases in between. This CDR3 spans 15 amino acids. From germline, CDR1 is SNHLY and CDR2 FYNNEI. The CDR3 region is CASSDPRGERQPQHF. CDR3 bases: TGTGCCAGCAGTGATCCACGTGGGGAGAGGCAGCCCCAGCATTTT.

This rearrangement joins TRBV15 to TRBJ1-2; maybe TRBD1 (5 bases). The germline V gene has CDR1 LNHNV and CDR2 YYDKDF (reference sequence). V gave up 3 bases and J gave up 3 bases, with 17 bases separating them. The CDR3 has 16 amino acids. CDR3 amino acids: CATSSPTQGYDYGYTF. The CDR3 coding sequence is TGTGCCACCAGCAGCCCTACCCAGGGATATGACTATGGCTACACCTTC. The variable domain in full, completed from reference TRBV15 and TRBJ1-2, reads DAMVIQNPRYQVTQFGKPVTLSCSQTLNHNVMYWYQQKSSQAPKLLFHYYDKDFNNEADTPDNFQSRRPNTSFCFLDIRSPGLGDTAMYLCATSSPTQGYDYGYTFGSGTRLTVV.

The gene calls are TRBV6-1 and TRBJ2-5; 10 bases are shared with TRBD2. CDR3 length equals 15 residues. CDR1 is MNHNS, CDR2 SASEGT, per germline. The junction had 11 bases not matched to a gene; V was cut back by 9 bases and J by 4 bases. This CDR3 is CASTILAGAGETQYF. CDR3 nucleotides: TGTGCCAGTACCATTCTAGCGGGAGCGGGAGAGACCCAGTACTTC.

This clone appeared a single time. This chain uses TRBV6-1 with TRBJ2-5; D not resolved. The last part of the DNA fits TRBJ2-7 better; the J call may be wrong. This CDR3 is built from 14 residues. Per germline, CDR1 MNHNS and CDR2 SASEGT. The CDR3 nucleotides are TGTGCCAGCAGTCCGGTCCCGCAGGACTACGAGCAGTACTTC. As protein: CASSPVPQDYEQYF.

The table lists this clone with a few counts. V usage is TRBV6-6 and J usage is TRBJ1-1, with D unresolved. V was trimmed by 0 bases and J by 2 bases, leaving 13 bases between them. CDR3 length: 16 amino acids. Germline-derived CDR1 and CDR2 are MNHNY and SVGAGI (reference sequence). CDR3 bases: TGTGCCAGCAGTTACTCGGTACAGATCTCAAACACTGAAGCTTTCTTT. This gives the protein CASSYSVQISNTEAFF.

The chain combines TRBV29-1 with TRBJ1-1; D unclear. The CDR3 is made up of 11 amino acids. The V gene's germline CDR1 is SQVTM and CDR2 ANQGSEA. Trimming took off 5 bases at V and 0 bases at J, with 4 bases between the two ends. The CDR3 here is CSVLMNTEAFF. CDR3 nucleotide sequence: TGCAGCGTTCTAATGAACACTGAAGCTTTCTTT.

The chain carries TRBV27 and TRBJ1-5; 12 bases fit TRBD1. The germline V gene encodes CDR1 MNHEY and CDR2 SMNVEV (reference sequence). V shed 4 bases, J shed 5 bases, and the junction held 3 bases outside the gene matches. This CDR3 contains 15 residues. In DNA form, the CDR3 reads TGTGCCAGCAGTTGGGGGACAGGGGGCGATCAGCCCCAGCATTTT. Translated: CASSWGTGGDQPQHF.

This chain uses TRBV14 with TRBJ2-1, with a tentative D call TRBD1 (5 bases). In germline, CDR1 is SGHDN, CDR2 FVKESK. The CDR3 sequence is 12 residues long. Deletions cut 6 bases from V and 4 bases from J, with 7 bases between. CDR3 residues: CASSRQYNEQFF. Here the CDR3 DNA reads TGTGCCAGCAGTAGACAGTACAATGAGCAGTTCTTC.

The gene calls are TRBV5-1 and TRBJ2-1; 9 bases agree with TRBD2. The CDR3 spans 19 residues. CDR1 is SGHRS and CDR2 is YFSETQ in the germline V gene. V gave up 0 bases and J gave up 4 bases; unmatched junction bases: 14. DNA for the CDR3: TGCGCCAGCAGCTTGGGGCGGGAGGGCCGAGTACCGGGTTACAATGAGCAGTTCTTC. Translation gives CASSLGREGRVPGYNEQFF.

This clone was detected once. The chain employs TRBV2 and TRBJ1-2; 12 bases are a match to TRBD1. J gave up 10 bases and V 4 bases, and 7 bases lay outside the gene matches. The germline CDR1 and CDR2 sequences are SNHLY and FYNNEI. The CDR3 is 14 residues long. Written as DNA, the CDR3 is TGTGCCAGCAGTGGGGACAGGGGGCGCGGTGTCTACACCTTC. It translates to CASSGDRGRGVYTF. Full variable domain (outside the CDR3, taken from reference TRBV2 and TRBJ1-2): EPEVTQTPSHQVTQMGQEVILRCVPISNHLYFYWYRQILGQKVEFLVSFYNNEISEKSEIFDDQFSVERPDGSNFTLKIRSTKLEDSAMYFCASSGDRGRGVYTFGSGTRLTVV.

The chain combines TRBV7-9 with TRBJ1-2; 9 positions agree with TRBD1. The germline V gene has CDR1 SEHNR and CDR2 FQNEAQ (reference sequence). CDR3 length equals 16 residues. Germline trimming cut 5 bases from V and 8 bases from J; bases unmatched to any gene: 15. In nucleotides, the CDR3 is TGTGCCAGCAGCCCCGGGACAGGGTTTCTCAGTACAGGCTACACCTTC. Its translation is CASSPGTGFLSTGYTF. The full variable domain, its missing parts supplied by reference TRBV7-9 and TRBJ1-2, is DTGVSQNPRHKITKRGQNVTFRCDPISEHNRLYWYRQTLGQGPEFLTYFQNEAQLEKSRLLSDRFSAERPKGSFSTLEIQRTEQGDSAMYLCASSPGTGFLSTGYTFGSGTRLTVV.

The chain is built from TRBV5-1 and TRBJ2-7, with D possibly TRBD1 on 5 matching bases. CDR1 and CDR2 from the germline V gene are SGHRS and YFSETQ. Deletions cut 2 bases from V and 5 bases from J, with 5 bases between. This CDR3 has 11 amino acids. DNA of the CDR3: TGCGCCAGCAGCTTCAGGGACGAGCAGTACTTC. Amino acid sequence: CASSFRDEQYF.